This TCR beta chain was sequenced during a study of T cell clonotyping in hematopoietic cell transplantation. Turning to the study itself: Recipients' pretransplant samples followed cytoreduction. Study-wide results and limits: Recipient TCR diversity dropped after transplant; expanded clonotypes rose from day 30 to 180. Cells were unsorted, so CD4 and CD8 contributions were not separated.

Concerning this clone: Its antigen is currently unknown.

Profiling relied on immunoSEQ multiplex PCR, and the TCRdb table lists in-frame clones only, not all of them. Of more than 2,500 clones listed, roughly 95% are singletons. The sample's time point: recipient sample about 28 days before transplant, after cytoreduction. Samples: about 28 days before transplant, then days 30, 100 and 180 after. CDR1 SGHAT and CDR2 FQNNGV come from the germline V gene. V was pared by 1 base and J by 5 bases, with 6 bases between. CDR3 length: 12 amino acids. The TCR was taken from a woman aged 45-65 years with chronic myeloid leukemia. Some clones in this sample may be carry-over from other donors' samples. Source: peripheral blood mononuclear cells, taken before stem cell transplant. The chain employs TRBV11-2 and TRBJ2-7; no clear D. The CDR3, as DNA: TGTGCCAGCAGCTTAGGTTTAGACGAGCAGTACTTC. It translates to CASSLGLDEQYF.